The rows below give T cell receptor beta chains drawn from one sample of a study of neurological immune-mediated disorders. TCRdb re-called the 5' RACE reads with MiXCR, one entry per CDR3 protein. The table includes approximately 46,000 distinct CDR3 sequences, around 2.9% detected once. The sequenced sample was PBMCs. These receptors were collected from a woman aged 45-60 years with multiple sclerosis. Both conserved end residues are part of each CDR3. A D gene is named only where the DNA matches it firmly. A row's size may be missing; if present it is once, few, many or a size class.

V: TRBV29-1
length: 13
D: NA
size: many
J: TRBJ2-1
DNA: TGCAGCGTTAGCTCCAGCTCCTACAATGAGCAGTTCTTC
CDR3: CSVSSSSYNEQFF

V: TRBV27
length: 15
D: NA
size: few
J: TRBJ2-5
DNA: TGTGCCAGCAGTTTTGACAGGACGTACCAAGAGACCCAGTACTTC
CDR3: CASSFDRTYQETQYF

V: TRBV27
length: 16
D: TRBD2
size: NA
J: TRBJ2-1
DNA: TGTGCCAGCAGTCAACTAGCGGGCAGCTACTACAATGAGCGGTTCTTC
CDR3: CASSQLAGSYYNERFF

V: TRBV12-3/TRBV12-4
length: 14
D: NA
size: many
J: TRBJ1-6
DNA: TGTGCCAGCAGTTTTACCCCTTATAATTCACCCCTCCACTTT
CDR3: CASSFTPYNSPLHF

V: TRBV20-1
length: 12
D: NA
size: many
J: TRBJ2-1
DNA: TGCAGTGCTGAAGACAGCTACAATGAGCAGTTCTTC
CDR3: CSAEDSYNEQFF

V: TRBV6-6
length: 15
D: TRBD1
size: many
J: TRBJ2-7
DNA: TGTGCCAGCAGCACAGGGGGCTCCTCGGCCTACGAGCAGTACTTC
CDR3: CASSTGGSSAYEQYF

V: TRBV20-1
length: 12
D: NA
size: many
J: TRBJ1-5
DNA: TGCAGTGCTAGCTTAGAGAATCAGCCCCAGCATTTT
CDR3: CSASLENQPQHF

V: TRBV11-2
length: 15
D: TRBD1
size: many
J: TRBJ2-7
DNA: TGTGCCAGCAGCCTCGGGACAGCCCATGGGTACGAGCAGTACTTC
CDR3: CASSLGTAHGYEQYF

V: TRBV21-1
length: 17
D: NA
size: many
J: TRBJ2-1
DNA: TGTGCCAGCAGCAAACACCGTGCCCCAATGGGACTCGCCCCCCTATTCTTC
CDR3: CASSKHRAPMGLAPLFF

V: TRBV5-1
length: 15
D: TRBD1
size: many
J: TRBJ1-4
DNA: TGCGCCAGCAGCGTTGGACAGGGGGGCGGGGAAAAACTGTTTTTT
CDR3: CASSVGQGGGEKLFF

V: TRBV3-1
length: 15
D: NA
size: many
J: TRBJ2-3
DNA: TGTGCCAGCAGCCAAGCAGAGGAAAGAGGAGATACGCAGTATTTT
CDR3: CASSQAEERGDTQYF

V: TRBV25-1
length: 16
D: NA
size: many
J: TRBJ1-4
DNA: TGTGCCAGCAGAGAAACAGGGAGGGGGGGTGACGAAAAACTGTTTTTT
CDR3: CASRETGRGGDEKLFF

V: TRBV18
length: 13
D: NA
size: many
J: TRBJ2-7
DNA: TGTGCCAGCTCACCGGGCATCTCCTACGAGCAGTACTTC
CDR3: CASSPGISYEQYF

V: TRBV30
length: 14
D: TRBD1
size: many
J: TRBJ2-3
DNA: TGTGCCTGGAATTTAGGACAGGACACAGATACGCAGTATTTT
CDR3: CAWNLGQDTDTQYF

V: TRBV10-3
length: 12
D: TRBD1
size: many
J: TRBJ1-1
DNA: TGTGCCTCAGGGGGCAGGGACACTGAAGCTTTCTTT
CDR3: CASGGRDTEAFF

V: TRBV11-2
length: 22
D: TRBD2
size: many
J: TRBJ2-1
DNA: TGTGCCAGCAGCTCCCCCAGGGGGGGACTAGCGGGAGGAGCTGGGCTATACAATGAGCAGTTCTTC
CDR3: CASSSPRGGLAGGAGLYNEQFF

V: TRBV11-2
length: 17
D: TRBD1
size: many
J: TRBJ1-6
DNA: TGTGCCAGCAGCCCACGGACAGGTCGATCATATGATTCACCCCTCCACTTT
CDR3: CASSPRTGRSYDSPLHF

V: TRBV5-1
length: 15
D: TRBD1
size: many
J: TRBJ1-5
DNA: TGCGCCAGCAGCTTGGGGACAGGGGTCGATCAGCCCCAGCATTTT
CDR3: CASSLGTGVDQPQHF

V: TRBV20-1
length: 14
D: NA
size: many
J: TRBJ1-5
DNA: TGCAGTGCTGCAGGGTGGGGTAGCAATCAGCCCCAGCATTTT
CDR3: CSAAGWGSNQPQHF

V: TRBV5-1
length: 15
D: NA
size: many
J: TRBJ2-1
DNA: TGCGCCAGCAGCTTGGCCGATGGGGGTTCGTCCACGCCGTTCTTC
CDR3: CASSLADGGSSTPFF

V: TRBV20-1
length: 12
D: NA
size: many
J: TRBJ1-2
DNA: TGCAGTGCTAGCCTGGGGGGCGGGGGCTACACCTTC
CDR3: CSASLGGGGYTF

V: TRBV20-1
length: 14
D: NA
size: many
J: TRBJ1-2
DNA: TGCAGTGCTAGAGATCCCAGGGGTTACAATGGCTACACCTTC
CDR3: CSARDPRGYNGYTF

V: TRBV20-1
length: 14
D: NA
size: many
J: TRBJ1-1
DNA: TGCAGTGCTAATCCAGGGGAAATGAACACTGAAGCTTTCTTT
CDR3: CSANPGEMNTEAFF

V: TRBV25-1
length: 15
D: NA
size: many
J: TRBJ1-6
DNA: TGTGCCAGCAGTGAATTTCGAGCTAGGGGTTCACCCCTCCACTTT
CDR3: CASSEFRARGSPLHF

V: TRBV5-1
length: 13
D: NA
size: many
J: TRBJ1-2
DNA: TGCGCCAGCAGCTTGGCAGGAGACTATGGCTACACCTTC
CDR3: CASSLAGDYGYTF

V: TRBV7-9
length: 12
D: NA
size: many
J: TRBJ2-1
DNA: TGTGCCAGCAGCTTTGAGGGTGATGAGCAGTTCTTC
CDR3: CASSFEGDEQFF

V: TRBV5-1
length: 15
D: NA
size: many
J: TRBJ1-3
DNA: TGCGCCAGCAGCGTCGCAGGGAACTCTGGAAACACCATATATTTT
CDR3: CASSVAGNSGNTIYF

V: TRBV6-6
length: 15
D: TRBD1
size: many
J: TRBJ1-6
DNA: TGTGCCAGCAGTTATCGAGGGGGCGAGGATTCACCCCTCCACTTT
CDR3: CASSYRGGEDSPLHF

V: TRBV20-1
length: 13
D: NA
size: many
J: TRBJ1-1
DNA: TGCAGTGCTGCCAGAAAGGGGGTCCCTGAAGCTTTCTTT
CDR3: CSAARKGVPEAFF

V: TRBV2
length: 18
D: NA
size: many
J: TRBJ1-6
DNA: TGTGCCAGCAGTGAATATTGGTGGGTGAGCTCCTATAATTCACCCCTCCACTTT
CDR3: CASSEYWWVSSYNSPLHF

V: TRBV2
length: 15
D: TRBD1
size: many
J: TRBJ1-5
DNA: TGTGCCAGCCGGGACAGGGGGCTGAGCAATCAGCCCCAGCATTTT
CDR3: CASRDRGLSNQPQHF

V: TRBV14
length: 14
D: TRBD2
size: many
J: TRBJ2-2
DNA: TGTGCCACCCGACTAGCGGGAGACACCGGGGAGCTGTTTTTT
CDR3: CATRLAGDTGELFF

V: TRBV7-9
length: 13
D: TRBD2
size: many
J: TRBJ2-5
DNA: TGTGCCAGCAGCCCGGGACTAGCGGGGTTGGAGTACTTC
CDR3: CASSPGLAGLEYF

V: TRBV20-1
length: 15
D: TRBD1
size: many
J: TRBJ2-5
DNA: TGCAGTGCTAGAGATCCCCAGGGGGCTCTAGAGACCCAGTACTTC
CDR3: CSARDPQGALETQYF

V: TRBV20-1
length: 16
D: NA
size: many
J: TRBJ1-6
DNA: TGCAGTGCTAGAGGGGCTGGGGCAGGGACGGACTCACCCCTCCACTTT
CDR3: CSARGAGAGTDSPLHF

V: TRBV12-3/TRBV12-4
length: 13
D: NA
size: many
J: TRBJ2-1
DNA: TGTGCCACCTCAGTATCGGGTCAAAATGAGCAGTTCTTC
CDR3: CATSVSGQNEQFF